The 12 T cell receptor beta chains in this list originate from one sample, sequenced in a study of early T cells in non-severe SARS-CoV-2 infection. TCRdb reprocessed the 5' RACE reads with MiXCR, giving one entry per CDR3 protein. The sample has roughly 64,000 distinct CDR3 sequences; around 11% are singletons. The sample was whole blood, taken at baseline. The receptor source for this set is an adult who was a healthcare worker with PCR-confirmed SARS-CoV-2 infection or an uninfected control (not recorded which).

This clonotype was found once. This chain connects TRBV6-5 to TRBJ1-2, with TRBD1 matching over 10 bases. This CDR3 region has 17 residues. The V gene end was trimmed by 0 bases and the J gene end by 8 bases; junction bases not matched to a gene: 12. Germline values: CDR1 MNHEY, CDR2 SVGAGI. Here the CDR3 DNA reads TGTGCCAGCAGTTACTCGATTGGACAGGGGGGCCTCGGCGGCTACACCTTC. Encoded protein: CASSYSIGQGGLGGYTF.

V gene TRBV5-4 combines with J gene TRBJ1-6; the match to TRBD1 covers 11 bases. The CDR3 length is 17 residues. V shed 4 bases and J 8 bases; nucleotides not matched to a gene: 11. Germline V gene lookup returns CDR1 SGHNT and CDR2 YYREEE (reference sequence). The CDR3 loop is CASSTGQGAKFDSPLHF. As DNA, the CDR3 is TGTGCCAGCAGCACTGGACAGGGGGCGAAATTCGATTCACCCCTCCACTTT.

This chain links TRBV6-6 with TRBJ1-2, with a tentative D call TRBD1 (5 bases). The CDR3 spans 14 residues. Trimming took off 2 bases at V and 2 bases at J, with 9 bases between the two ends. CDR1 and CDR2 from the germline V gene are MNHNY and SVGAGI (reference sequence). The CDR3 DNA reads TGTGCCAGCAGTTACCAGGGACGGAACTATGGCTACACCTTC. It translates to CASSYQGRNYGYTF.

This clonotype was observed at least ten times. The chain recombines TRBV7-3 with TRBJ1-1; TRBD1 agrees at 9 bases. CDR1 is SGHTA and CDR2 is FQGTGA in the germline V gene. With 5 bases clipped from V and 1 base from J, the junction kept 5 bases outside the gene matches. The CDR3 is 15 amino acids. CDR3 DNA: TGTGCCAGCAGCACCCTGGACAGGGGGAACACTGAAGCTTTCTTT. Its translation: CASSTLDRGNTEAFF.

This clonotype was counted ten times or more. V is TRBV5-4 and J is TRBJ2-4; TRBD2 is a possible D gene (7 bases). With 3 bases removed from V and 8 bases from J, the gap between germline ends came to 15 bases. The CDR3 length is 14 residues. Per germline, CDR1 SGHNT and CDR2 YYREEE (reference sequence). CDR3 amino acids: CASSSNREGDIQYF. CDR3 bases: TGTGCCAGCAGCTCGAACAGGGAGGGGGACATTCAGTACTTC. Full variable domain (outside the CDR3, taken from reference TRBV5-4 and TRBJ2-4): ETGVTQSPTHLIKTRGQQVTLRCSSQSGHNTVSWYQQALGQGPQFIFQYYREEENGRGNFPPRFSGLQFPNYSSELNVNALELDDSALYLCASSSNREGDIQYFGAGTRLSVL.

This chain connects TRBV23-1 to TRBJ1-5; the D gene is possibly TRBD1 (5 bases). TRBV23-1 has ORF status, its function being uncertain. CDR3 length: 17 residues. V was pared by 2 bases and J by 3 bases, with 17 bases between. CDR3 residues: CASSQPFQGRSNQPQHF. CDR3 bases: TGCGCCAGCAGTCAACCCTTCCAGGGACGGTCCAATCAGCCCCAGCATTTT.

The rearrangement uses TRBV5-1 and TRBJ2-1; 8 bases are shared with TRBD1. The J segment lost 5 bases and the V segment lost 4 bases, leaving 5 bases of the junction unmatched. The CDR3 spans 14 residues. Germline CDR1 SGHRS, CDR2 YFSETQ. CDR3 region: CASSRGQGDNEQFF. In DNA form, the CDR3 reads TGCGCCAGCAGCCGTGGACAGGGCGACAATGAGCAGTTCTTC. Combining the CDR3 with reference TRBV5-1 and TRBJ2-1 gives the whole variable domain KAGVTQTPRYLIKTRGQQVTLSCSPISGHRSVSWYQQTPGQGLQFLFEYFSETQRNKGNFPGRFSGRQFSNSRSEMNVSTLELGDSALYLCASSRGQGDNEQFFGPGTRLTVL.

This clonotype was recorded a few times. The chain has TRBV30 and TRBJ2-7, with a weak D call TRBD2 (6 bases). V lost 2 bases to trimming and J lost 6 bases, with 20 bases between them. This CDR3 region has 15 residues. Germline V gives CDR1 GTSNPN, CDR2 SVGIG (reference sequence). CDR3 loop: CAWSHDQAGLGEQYF. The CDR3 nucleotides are TGTGCCTGGAGTCACGACCAGGCGGGGTTGGGCGAGCAGTACTTC.

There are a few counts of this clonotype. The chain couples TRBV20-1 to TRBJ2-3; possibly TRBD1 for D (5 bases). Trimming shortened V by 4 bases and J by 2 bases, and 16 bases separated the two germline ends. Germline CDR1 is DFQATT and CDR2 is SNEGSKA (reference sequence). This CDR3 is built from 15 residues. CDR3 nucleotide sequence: TGCAGTGCTACCATTCCAGCCAGGGTCACAGATACGCAGTATTTT. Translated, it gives CSATIPARVTDTQYF.

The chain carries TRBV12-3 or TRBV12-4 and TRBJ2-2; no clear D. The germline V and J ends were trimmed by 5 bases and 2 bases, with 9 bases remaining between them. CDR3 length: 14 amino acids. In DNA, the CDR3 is TGTGCCAGCAGTAGAATAGCCAACACCGGGGAGCTGTTTTTT. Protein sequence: CASSRIANTGELFF.

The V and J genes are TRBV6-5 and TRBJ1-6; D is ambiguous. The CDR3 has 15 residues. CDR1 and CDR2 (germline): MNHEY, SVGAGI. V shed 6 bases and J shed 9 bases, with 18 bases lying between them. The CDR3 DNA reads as TGTGCCAGCAGCCCCCCCGGCAGAACCGCTTCACCCCTCCACTTT. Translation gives CASSPPGRTASPLHF.

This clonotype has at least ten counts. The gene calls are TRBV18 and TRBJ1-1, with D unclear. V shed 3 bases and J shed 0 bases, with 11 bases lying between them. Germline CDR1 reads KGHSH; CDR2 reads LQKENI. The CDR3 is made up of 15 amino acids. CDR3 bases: TGTGCCAGCTCACCGGTTCCAGACATGAACACTGAAGCTTTCTTT. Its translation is CASSPVPDMNTEAFF. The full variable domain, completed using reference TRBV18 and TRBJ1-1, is NAGVMQNPRHLVRRRGQEARLRCSPMKGHSHVYWYRQLPEEGLKFMVYLQKENIIDESGMPKERFSAEFPKEGPSILRIQQVVRGDSAAYFCASSPVPDMNTEAFFGQGTRLTVV.